One sample yielded the 28 T cell receptor beta chains listed below, sequenced in a study of OX40 agonist ivuxolimab in advanced cancers. Repertoires were generated with immunoSEQ multiplex PCR, while TCRdb's copy carries only in-frame clones and drops some. This table holds fewer than 20,000 clones, about 80% found once. This sample comprised CD4+ or CD8+ T cells sorted from blood, obtained in a trial of the OX40 agonist ivuxolimab. The source is an adult with an advanced solid tumor such as melanoma, head and neck, liver or kidney cancer.

This rearrangement joins TRBV15 to TRBJ2-6; D remains ambiguous. Trimming cost V 1 base and J 2 bases, with 9 bases left between them. The V gene's germline CDR1 is LNHNV and CDR2 YYDKDF (reference sequence). This CDR3 comprises 16 residues. The CDR3 reads CATSRVSGTGANVLTF. The CDR3 bases are TGTGCCACCAGCAGAGTGTCAGGTACTGGGGCCAACGTCCTGACTTTC.

Only one count was recorded for this clone. V gene TRBV6-5 combines with J gene TRBJ1-5; no clear D. This CDR3 spans 15 amino acids. Trimming pared 5 bases from V and 1 base from J, leaving 12 bases between. Germline loops: CDR1 MNHEY, CDR2 SVGAGI. CDR3 residues: CASSTQTGSNQPQHF. For the CDR3, the DNA is TGTGCCAGCAGTACCCAGACCGGCAGCAATCAGCCCCAGCATTTT.

The gene calls are TRBV11-1 and TRBJ1-5; 12 bases fit TRBD1. Germline CDR1 SGHAT, CDR2 FQDESV (reference sequence). V shed 5 bases, J shed 6 bases, and the junction held 5 bases outside the gene matches. This CDR3 has 15 amino acids. The CDR3 DNA reads as TGTGCCAGCAGCGCGGGACAGGGGGCCGGTCAGCCCCAGCATTTT. It translates to CASSAGQGAGQPQHF.

The genes are TRBV6-5 and TRBJ2-1; 11 positions agree with TRBD2. This CDR3 has 15 amino acids. Trimming removed 4 bases from V and 5 bases from J; junction bases left unmatched: 4. Germline CDR1 MNHEY, CDR2 SVGAGI. The CDR3 is CASSLAGGLDNEQFF. The CDR3 DNA sequence: TGTGCCAGCAGTTTAGCGGGGGGGCTGGACAATGAGCAGTTCTTC.

The sample holds a few counts of this clone. This chain joins TRBV19 and TRBJ2-3; a possible D gene is TRBD2 (6 bases). Germline CDR1 and CDR2: LNHDA and SQIVND (reference sequence). This CDR3 spans 15 amino acids. Trimming took 7 bases from V and 0 from J, leaving 14 bases between them. CDR3 in amino acids: CASTYAGTSTDTQYF. As DNA, the CDR3 is TGTGCCAGTACGTATGCGGGGACTAGCACAGATACGCAGTATTTT.

This chain joins TRBV13 and TRBJ2-7; D unresolved. The CDR3 covers 14 residues. V lost 3 bases to trimming and J lost 1 base, with 10 bases between them. CDR1 is PRHDT and CDR2 is FYEKMQ in the germline V gene (reference sequence). This CDR3 is CASSFLDASYEQYF. In DNA, the CDR3 is TGTGCCAGCAGCTTCTTGGACGCTTCCTACGAGCAGTACTTC.

This clone was detected a few times. The V call is TRBV16, the J call TRBJ2-3; no definite D call. Trimming cost V 4 bases and J 2 bases, with 4 bases left between them. The CDR3 covers 12 residues. CDR1 is KGHSY, CDR2 FQNENV, per germline. The CDR3 spells CASSPFTDTQYF. CDR3 in DNA: TGTGCCAGCAGCCCCTTCACAGATACGCAGTATTTT.

This clone was seen a handful of times. The chain carries TRBV7-2 and TRBJ1-6, with 8 bases matching TRBD1. CDR3 length equals 15 residues. From germline, CDR1 is SGHTA and CDR2 FQGNSA. The V gene end was trimmed by 6 bases and the J gene end by 4 bases; junction bases not matched to a gene: 5. The CDR3 reads CASRGTGRYNSPLHF. The CDR3, as DNA: TGTGCCAGCAGGGGGACAGGCAGATATAATTCACCCCTCCACTTT. The full variable domain, its missing parts supplied by reference TRBV7-2 and TRBJ1-6, is GAGVSQSPSNKVTEKGKDVELRCDPISGHTALYWYRQSLGQGLEFLIYFQGNSAPDKSGLPSDRFSAERTGGSVSTLTIQRTQQEDSAVYLCASRGTGRYNSPLHFGNGTRLTVT.

The gene calls are TRBV7-6 and TRBJ1-5; weak D call: TRBD1 (5 bases). Germline-derived CDR1 and CDR2 are SGHVS and FNYEAQ. This CDR3 contains 17 residues. V lost 3 bases, J lost 0 bases, and 15 bases lay in between. CDR3 loop: CASSFPPGTYSNQPQHF. DNA of the CDR3: TGTGCCAGCAGCTTCCCGCCCGGGACTTATAGCAATCAGCCCCAGCATTTT.

The chain employs TRBV7-3 and TRBJ2-3, with 10 bases matching TRBD2. Trimming cost V 5 bases and J 6 bases; bases outside gene matches: 14. Germline lookup yields CDR1 SGHTA and CDR2 FQGTGA. The CDR3 runs 17 residues. DNA of the CDR3: TGTGCCAGCAGCCGTCAGGGGCTAGCGGGAGCTTTGGATACGCAGTATTTT. Encoded protein: CASSRQGLAGALDTQYF.

This chain links TRBV9 with TRBJ1-2; 12 nucleotides match TRBD1. V shed 3 bases, J shed 6 bases, and the junction held 6 bases outside the gene matches. The germline V gene encodes CDR1 SGDLS and CDR2 YYNGEE. The CDR3 sequence is 15 residues long. The CDR3 region is CASSARDRGRNGYTF. CDR3 DNA: TGTGCCAGCAGCGCCCGGGACAGGGGGCGTAATGGCTACACCTTC.

The chain is built from TRBV7-9 and TRBJ2-7; no firm D call. Germline lookup yields CDR1 SEHNR and CDR2 FQNEAQ (reference sequence). Trimming stripped 1 base from V and 9 bases from J, with 10 bases between. The CDR3 loop spans 12 amino acids. CDR3 nucleotides: TGTGCCAGCAGCTTAGGAGACGGACGGCAGTACTTC. Translated, it gives CASSLGDGRQYF.

The chain has TRBV4-2 and TRBJ1-1; TRBD1 is a possible D gene (6 bases). The CDR3 has 16 amino acids. The V and J ends lost 5 bases and 3 bases respectively, with 19 bases between them. Germline CDR1 reads LGHNA; CDR2 reads YNFKEQ. The CDR3 DNA reads as TGTGCCAGCAGCTTGGGGTCCGGGGGCCTCTACACTGAAGCTTTCTTT. It translates to CASSLGSGGLYTEAFF.

V is TRBV5-1 and J is TRBJ2-1; no reliable D call. The CDR3 has 17 residues. Germline V gene data show CDR1 as SGHRS and CDR2 as YFSETQ. The V end lost 4 bases, the J end lost 7 bases, and 24 bases lay between the germline ends. This CDR3 is CASSMKTQYSQRNEQFF. The DNA for the CDR3 is TGCGCCAGCAGCATGAAGACCCAGTACAGTCAAAGGAATGAGCAGTTCTTC.

The chain carries TRBV7-2 and TRBJ2-5; D is possibly TRBD2 (6 bases). Deletions cut 5 bases from V and 5 bases from J, with 12 bases between. This CDR3 is 13 amino acids long. Per germline, CDR1 SGHTA and CDR2 FQGNSA. DNA for the CDR3: TGTGCCAGCAGCGCCGGGACTCGGGAGACCCAGTACTTC. Its protein product is CASSAGTRETQYF.

The rearrangement joins TRBV6-5 to TRBJ2-3, with 8 bases aligning to TRBD1. From germline, CDR1 is MNHEY and CDR2 SVGAGI. The junction had 2 bases not matched to a gene; V was cut back by 1 base and J by 5 bases. CDR3 length: 14 amino acids. CDR3 region: CASSYLTGGDTQYF. Written as DNA, the CDR3 is TGTGCCAGCAGTTACTTAACAGGGGGAGATACGCAGTATTTT.

This chain connects TRBV10-3 to TRBJ1-4; 7 bases are shared with TRBD1. Germline CDR1 ENHRY, CDR2 SYGVKD. V shed 7 bases, J shed 8 bases, and the junction held 7 bases outside the gene matches. The CDR3 extends over 13 amino acids. The CDR3: CAINDRVGEKLFF. In nucleotides, the CDR3 is TGTGCCATCAACGACAGGGTCGGAGAAAAACTGTTTTTT.

The J gene is TRBJ1-4, the V gene TRBV11-3, with unresolved D. V was cut by 2 bases and J by 5 bases, with 9 bases left in between. CDR1 and CDR2 (germline): SGHNT, YENEEA. The CDR3 spans 14 residues. The chain's CDR3 is CASSLSRRNEKLFF. The CDR3, as DNA: TGTGCCAGCAGCTTATCTCGACGGAATGAAAAACTGTTTTTT.

This clone was counted a few times. The chain is built from TRBV5-1 and TRBJ2-7; D is uncertain. The germline V and J ends were trimmed by 2 bases and 6 bases, with 12 bases remaining between them. The CDR3 runs to 13 residues. The germline V gene has CDR1 SGHRS and CDR2 YFSETQ. The CDR3, as DNA: TGCGCCAGCAGCTTTGGCCCCTTGGGCGAGCAGTACTTC. It yields the protein CASSFGPLGEQYF. The full variable domain, rest sourced from reference TRBV5-1 and TRBJ2-7, is KAGVTQTPRYLIKTRGQQVTLSCSPISGHRSVSWYQQTPGQGLQFLFEYFSETQRNKGNFPGRFSGRQFSNSRSEMNVSTLELGDSALYLCASSFGPLGEQYFGPGTRLTVT.

About this clone: A read error may account for a junction end that differs from germline. The V and J genes are TRBV9 and TRBJ2-1; 14 nucleotides match TRBD2. The CDR3 length is 16 residues. The V gene's germline CDR1 is SGDLS and CDR2 YYNGEE. The CDR3 sequence: CASSVATGLAGVGKIF. As DNA, the CDR3 is TGTGCCAGCAGCGTAGCTACGGGACTAGCGGGGGTAGGGAAGATCTTC. Variable domain in full (rest from reference TRBV9 and TRBJ2-1): DSGVTQTPKHLITATGQRVTLRCSPRSGDLSVYWYQQSLDQGLQFLIQYYNGEERAKGNILERFSAQQFPDLHSELNLSSLELGDSALYFCASSVATGLAGVGKIFGPGTRLTVL.

The V and J genes are TRBV7-2 and TRBJ2-6, with a possible D match to TRBD1 (5 bases). Trimming pared 4 bases from V and 4 bases from J, leaving 11 bases between. This CDR3 comprises 15 residues. CDR1 is SGHTA, CDR2 FQGNSA, per germline. CDR3 coding DNA: TGTGCCAGCAGCTCTGGGGCGACGGGGGCCAACGTCCTGACTTTC. Protein product: CASSSGATGANVLTF.

The chain couples TRBV18 to TRBJ2-3, with a tentative D call TRBD2 (5 bases). Per germline, CDR1 KGHSH and CDR2 LQKENI. Trimming left V 0 bases short and J 1 base short, with 8 bases between. CDR3 size: 15 residues. Here the CDR3 DNA reads TGTGCCAGCTCACCACCTAGCGCTGGCACAGATACGCAGTATTTT. Encoded protein: CASSPPSAGTDTQYF.

V is TRBV7-2 and J is TRBJ2-3; TRBD1 might be the D (5 bases). The CDR3 length is 14 residues. V gave up 5 bases and J gave up 5 bases, with 14 bases separating them. Looked up from germline, CDR1 is SGHTA and CDR2 is FQGNSA. In nucleotides, the CDR3 is TGTGCCAGCAGCCCGGCCTCCCAGGGAGATACGCAGTATTTT. The encoded protein is CASSPASQGDTQYF.

V usage is TRBV6-4 and J usage is TRBJ2-3; TRBD2 matches 11 bases. Germline V gene sequence: CDR1 MRHNA, CDR2 SNTAGT. Unmatched junction bases numbered 0, after V lost 0 bases and J lost 4 bases. CDR3 length: 15 amino acids. The CDR3 DNA follows: TGTGCCAGCAGTGACTCTAGCGGGGGGGCAGATACGCAGTATTTT. Translated, it gives CASSDSSGGADTQYF.

The V gene is TRBV7-6, the J gene TRBJ2-7; TRBD1 is a possible D gene (6 bases). Per germline, CDR1 SGHVS and CDR2 FNYEAQ. There are 15 residues in the CDR3. With 3 bases removed from V and 2 bases from J, the gap between germline ends came to 14 bases. The CDR3 DNA sequence: TGTGCCAGCAGCTTCGACAGGTCGGGTACCTACGAGCAGTACTTC. Protein: CASSFDRSGTYEQYF.

This clone was counted between two and nine times. The chain combines TRBV28 with TRBJ2-7; D ambiguous. Deletions cut 5 bases from V and 4 bases from J, with 6 bases between. CDR3 length: 11 amino acids. Germline V gene data show CDR1 as MDHEN and CDR2 as SYDVKM. CDR3 sequence reads: CASSSHYEQYF. CDR3 bases: TGTGCCAGCAGTAGTCATTACGAGCAGTACTTC.

This clone occurred once. The rearrangement links TRBV5-1 to TRBJ1-1; D is uncertain. V was trimmed by 0 bases and J by 1 base, leaving 10 bases between them. The CDR3 length is 15 residues. CDR1 is SGHRS, CDR2 YFSETQ, per germline. This chain's CDR3 is CASSLAPGANTEAFF. The CDR3, as DNA: TGCGCCAGCAGCTTGGCCCCAGGAGCGAACACTGAAGCTTTCTTT.

CDR3 sequence (DNA): TGCGCCAGCACGAGACAGTTCAACACTGAAGCTTTCTTT. Translated: CASTRQFNTEAFF. This chain links TRBV4-3 with TRBJ1-1; D may be TRBD1 (5 bases). Germline loops: CDR1 LGHNA, CDR2 YSLEER. The CDR3 contains 13 residues. Trimming cost V 7 bases and J 2 bases, with 11 bases left between them.